This T cell receptor beta chain was captured in a study of T cells after yellow fever vaccination. Across the whole study: SMART-Seq v4 Ultra Low Input prepared libraries from low-cell fractions.

One entry per CDR3 protein, called by TCRdb with MiXCR from the 5' RACE reads. The sample shows 550,000 to 750,000 distinct CDR3 sequences, about 14% of them seen only once. The ends lost 5 bases at V and 4 bases at J; junction bases unmatched: 10. There are 15 residues in the CDR3. From germline, CDR1 is SGHVS and CDR2 FQNEAQ. This sequence originates from a man aged 25 to 40 who received the YFV17D yellow fever vaccine. The genes are TRBV7-8 and TRBJ1-2, with 7 bases fitting TRBD1. Source: PBMCs, taken on the day of the yellow fever booster vaccination. The CDR3 protein is CASSHDRAGLYGYTF. The CDR3 DNA reads TGTGCCAGCAGCCACGACAGGGCGGGACTCTATGGCTACACCTTC.